Listed here is a single TCR beta chain. What it recognizes is unknown. This sample was taken from a study of glioma-infiltrating T cells. Findings of the study overall: CDR3 overlap between tissue and blood was very small. Gliomas, especially low-grade, showed above-expected tissue-blood divergence; non-neoplastic patients showed below.

The iRepertoire nested amplicon-rescue multiplex PCR amplified TCR alpha and beta CDR3s from RNA. TCRdb independently ran MiXCR on the multiplex PCR reads; one entry per CDR3 protein. Of over 140,000 distinct CDR3 sequences listed, around 40% are singletons. What was sequenced was glioma tissue, nonneoplastic brain tissue, or PBMCs (not recorded which). The receptor comes from a human donor with low-grade glioma or glioblastoma, undergoing nonglioma brain surgery, or in good health (not recorded which).

For the CDR3, the DNA is TGTGCCAGTAGCCCGGGACAGGGGATCGGGTCACCCCTCCACTTT. The encoded protein is CASSPGQGIGSPLHF. The chain has TRBV19 and TRBJ1-6; 10 bases are a match to TRBD1. With V trimmed by 6 bases and J by 10 bases, 9 bases remained unmatched. From germline, CDR1 is LNHDA and CDR2 SQIVND (reference sequence). The CDR3 totals 15 residues.